This entry concerns a single TCR beta chain. All enrollees were roughly 18 to 89 years old and from about two dozen US areas. Donors in Cohort 3 counted as recovered after two negative PCRs, clearance, or symptom resolution. This sample was taken from a study of blood T cell repertoires in COVID-19. About the research overall: COVID-19 samples, acute and convalescent, were from the United States, Italy and Spain. T cells, B-cell-depleted T cells, or PBMCs supplied cDNA or gDNA.

TCRdb's table, derived via immunoSEQ multiplex PCR, lists solely in-frame clones and lacks some. This table has about 190,000 clones, about 81% appearing once. CDR3 length equals 15 residues. Looked up from germline, CDR1 is MDHEN and CDR2 is SYDVKM. The germline V and J ends were trimmed by 2 bases and 3 bases, with 10 bases remaining between them. Specimen: PBMCs or T cells enriched from blood (not recorded which). The V call is TRBV28, the J call TRBJ2-2; TRBD1 might be the D (5 bases). The clonotype was recovered from a woman in her 30s who had recovered from COVID-19. DNA of the CDR3: TGTGCCAGCAGTTTAGGTGACAGCTACACCGGGGAGCTGTTTTTT. This gives the protein CASSLGDSYTGELFF.